This T cell receptor (beta chain) was profiled in a study of CD8+ T cells in alopecia areata. General study points: It was lesional scalp, especially alopecia totalis/universalis, that showed higher clonality than normal scalp.

A remark on this clone: What it binds is not known.

RNA extraction and reverse transcription yielded cDNA as sequencing template. TCRdb keeps only in-frame clones here, not all; method: immunoSEQ multiplex PCR. The repertoire holds 150,000 to 160,000 clones, with 40% to 65% as singletons. CDR3 length: 15 residues. Germline CDR1 is SGDLS and CDR2 is YYNGEE. With V trimmed by 3 bases and J by 2 bases, 3 bases remained unmatched. This TCR derives from a human donor with alopecia areata. The chain employs TRBV9 and TRBJ2-2, with TRBD1 identical over 8 bases. Sequencing was performed on CD8+ T cells sorted from blood, taken at week 0. In DNA, the CDR3 is TGTGCCAGCAGCGCAGGGGGCTCCAACACCGGGGAGCTGTTTTTT. Amino acids: CASSAGGSNTGELFF.